The sequence of this T cell receptor (beta chain) was determined in a study of control samples from healthy donors and cancer patients. The CDR3 has 16 residues. Trimming removed 1 base from V and 2 bases from J, with 13 bases in between. The V gene's germline CDR1 is LGHDT and CDR2 YNNKEL (reference sequence). Clones were read by immunoSEQ multiplex PCR, and TCRdb kept only the in-frame ones, dropping some. The table lists around 200,000 clones, roughly 93% of them singletons, with more than 1.4% in the top ten. V is TRBV3-1 (or the pseudogene TRBV3-2) and J is TRBJ2-3; unclear D gene. This TCR derives from a young man in good health. Sequencing used blood. The CDR3 sequence: CASSQAPGPYTDTQYF. For the CDR3, the DNA is TGTGCCAGCAGCCAAGCTCCTGGGCCGTACACAGATACGCAGTATTTT.